A selection of T cell receptor beta chains follows, all from one sample in a study of shared clonotypes between healthy human individuals. Only in-frame clones appear in the TCRdb table, and some are missing; sequencing was by immunoSEQ multiplex PCR. The sample yields roughly 760,000 clones, less than 85% seen once. The sample comprised memory CD4+ T cells sorted from blood. The receptors originated from a woman under 40 in good health. Both conserved end residues are part of each CDR3. Fields, in order: J gene, D gene, V gene, clone size, CDR3 protein, CDR3 DNA. A D gene is named only where the DNA matches it firmly. Clone sizes are given selectively: once, few, many, or a class where the clone is expanded.

TRBJ2-1 TRBD2 TRBV5-5 - CASSFGGRTYNEQFF TGTGCCAGCAGCTTCGGGGGGAGAACCTACAATGAGCAGTTCTTC
TRBJ1-5 - TRBV10-3 many CAIRRGDNQPQHF TGTGCCATCAGGAGGGGGGACAATCAGCCCCAGCATTTT
TRBJ2-7 - TRBV7-2 few CASSFYLADSYEQYF TGTGCCAGCAGCTTTTACCTCGCGGATTCCTACGAGCAGTACTTC
TRBJ2-7 TRBD1 TRBV28 - CASRPTGGSGYEQYF TGTGCCAGCAGACCGACAGGGGGCAGTGGCTACGAGCAGTACTTC
TRBJ2-5 - TRBV21-1 - CASSKGGQAEETQYF TGTGCCAGCAGCAAAGGGGGACAGGCGGAGGAGACCCAGTACTTC
TRBJ2-2 TRBD1 TRBV11-3 - CASSTWTGTNTGELFF TGTGCCAGCAGCACCTGGACAGGGACGAACACCGGGGAGCTGTTTTTT
TRBJ2-6 - TRBV23-1 - CASSRQTTTSGANVLTF TGCGCCAGCAGCCGACAGACAACAACCTCTGGGGCCAACGTCCTGACTTTC
TRBJ2-5 TRBD2 TRBV7-6 - CASSQLPGLAGVQETQYF TGTGCCAGCAGCCAATTACCGGGACTAGCGGGAGTCCAAGAGACCCAGTACTTC
TRBJ2-2 - TRBV4-1 - CASSQEVVSANTGELFF TGCGCCAGCAGCCAAGAGGTAGTGTCAGCGAACACCGGGGAGCTGTTTTTT
TRBJ2-5 - TRBV30 - CAWSVGPGQYF TGTGCCTGGAGTGTAGGGCCTGGCCAGTACTTC
TRBJ2-1 - TRBV28 - CASSGLADTYNEQFF TGTGCCAGCAGTGGTCTAGCAGATACCTACAATGAGCAGTTCTTC
TRBJ2-7 - TRBV15 - CATSRDLGGSYEQYF TGTGCCACCAGCAGAGACCTTGGAGGCTCCTACGAGCAGTACTTC
TRBJ2-2 TRBD2 TRBV2 - CASSALMGLAENTGELFF TGTGCCAGCAGTGCCCTAATGGGACTAGCGGAGAACACCGGGGAGCTGTTTTTT
TRBJ2-2 - TRBV5-1 - CASSLVSATGELFF TGCGCCAGCAGCTTGGTGAGCGCCACCGGGGAGCTGTTTTTT
TRBJ2-2 - TRBV2 many CASRPTNTGELFF TGTGCCAGCAGACCCACTAACACCGGGGAGCTGTTTTTT
TRBJ2-7 - TRBV5-1 few CASSLGSVEQYF TGCGCCAGCAGCTTGGGGTCCGTCGAGCAGTACTTC
TRBJ1-4 - TRBV11-2 - CASSSRQSEKLFF TGTGCCAGCAGCTCGCGACAGAGCGAAAAACTGTTTTTT